The rows below give T cell receptor beta chains drawn from one sample of a study of blood T cell repertoires in COVID-19. The protocol was immunoSEQ multiplex PCR, while the TCRdb copy is restricted to in-frame clones and leaves out a portion. The sample carries 13,000 or so clones, about 73% recorded once. The sequencing input was peripheral blood. These receptors were obtained from a human donor in a cohort sampled during active COVID-19. Each CDR3 is given with its conserved first and last residue. The D gene is left open where the match is weak. Clone size is shown for a subset of rows, as once, few, many or a class of expanded clone.

TRBV29-1,once,NA,TRBJ1-5,TGCAGCGTTGGGGAGGGTGGGGGTCAGCCCCAGCATTTT,CSVGEGGGQPQHF
TRBV7-2,NA,NA,TRBJ2-7,TGTGCCAGCAGACTGAAATACGAGCAGTACTTC,CASRLKYEQYF
TRBV9,NA,NA,TRBJ2-1,TGTGCCAGCAGCGTAGTAGGGAGTGGCTCGAATGAGCAGTTCTTC,CASSVVGSGSNEQFF
TRBV6-5,NA,NA,TRBJ1-2,TGTGCCAGCAGATCCGACAGAGACTATGGCTACACCTTC,CASRSDRDYGYTF
TRBV11-2,medium-sized,TRBD1,TRBJ1-3,TGTGCCAGCAGCCCATACCATGCCAGGGGGTCGGGAAACACCATATATTTT,CASSPYHARGSGNTIYF
TRBV29-1,NA,TRBD2,TRBJ2-5,TGCAGCATGGGCGGGGGGCTCCCCGTTGGGGCCCAGTACTTC,CSMGGGLPVGAQYF
TRBV7-2,NA,TRBD2,TRBJ2-1,TGTGCCAGCAGCCTTAGGACTAGCGCCTCCCAGTTCTTC,CASSLRTSASQFF
TRBV7-2,NA,TRBD2,TRBJ2-7,TGTGCCAGCAGCTTAGTTAGCGGGGGTACCTACGAGCAGTACTTC,CASSLVSGGTYEQYF
TRBV10-3,NA,TRBD1,TRBJ1-4,TGTGCCATCAGTGCAGGGGGCGTTACAACTAATGAAAAACTGTTTTTT,CAISAGGVTTNEKLFF
TRBV9,NA,TRBD1,TRBJ1-1,TGTGCCAGCAGCGTAGGTTTGGGACAGAGAAACACTGAAGCTTTCTTT,CASSVGLGQRNTEAFF
TRBV5-6,NA,NA,TRBJ1-1,TGTGCCAGCAGCTTGTACAGTGAAGCTTTCTTT,CASSLYSEAFF
TRBV19,NA,TRBD1,TRBJ1-5,TGTGCCAGTAGTATGGGACAGGGAGTTCAGCCCCAGCATTTT,CASSMGQGVQPQHF
TRBV2,NA,NA,TRBJ2-5,TGTGCCAGCGCCGCGGGGGCGGGGGCCCGTGGGGCCCAGTACTTC,CASAAGAGARGAQYF
TRBV7-2,NA,NA,TRBJ1-5,TGTGCCAGCAGCCTACAGGGTAATCAGCCCCAGCATTTT,CASSLQGNQPQHF
TRBV20-1,NA,TRBD1,TRBJ2-7,TGCAGTGCTAGTCCCGGGACAGATTTCTACGAGCAGTACTTC,CSASPGTDFYEQYF
TRBV4-1,NA,NA,TRBJ1-5,TGCGCCAGCAGCCAAGAATTAGCCGGCAATCAGCCCCAGCATTTT,CASSQELAGNQPQHF
TRBV10-2,medium-sized,NA,TRBJ2-1,TGCGCCAGCAGTGAGTTCGGACTCCCGAGGGATGAGCAGTTCTTC,CASSEFGLPRDEQFF
TRBV9,NA,NA,TRBJ2-3,TGTGCCAGCAGCGCAAACTGGGGTACTAGCTTAAGCACAGATACGCAGTATTTT,CASSANWGTSLSTDTQYF
TRBV7-2,NA,TRBD1,TRBJ2-1,TGTGCCAGCAGCCTGGACAGGGGACCCCACAATGAGCAGTTCTTC,CASSLDRGPHNEQFF
TRBV6-5,NA,TRBD1,TRBJ1-1,TGTGCCAGCAGTTATCCAGGGGGGAGTGAAGCTTTCTTT,CASSYPGGSEAFF
TRBV2,NA,NA,TRBJ1-2,TGTGCCAGCAGTGAAGCCTTTGGCTACACCTTC,CASSEAFGYTF
TRBV4-1,once,TRBD1,TRBJ2-7,TGCGCCAGCAGCCAAGATCTACGGACAGGGAGCTCCTACGAGCAGTACTTC,CASSQDLRTGSSYEQYF
TRBV29-1,NA,NA,TRBJ1-1,TGCAGCGTTGAGTTGACACCTAACACTGAAGCTTTCTTT,CSVELTPNTEAFF
TRBV9,few,NA,TRBJ1-2,TGTGCCAGCAGCCCCGACAGGAACTATGGCTACACCTTC,CASSPDRNYGYTF
TRBV18,NA,NA,TRBJ1-5,TGTGCCAGCTCACCAGCCCAAGATCGGAATCAGCCCCAGCATTTT,CASSPAQDRNQPQHF
TRBV5-1,NA,TRBD2,TRBJ2-1,TGCGCCAGCAGCTATGGACTAGCGGGGGCCCTCTACAATGAGCAGTTCTTC,CASSYGLAGALYNEQFF
TRBV7-7,NA,NA,TRBJ2-5,TGTGCCAGCAGCCCCCGGACAGGCCGGGACTCCTTTGAGGAGACCCAGTACTTC,CASSPRTGRDSFEETQYF
TRBV9,few,NA,TRBJ2-7,TGTGCCAGCAGCGTAGGCTCCGGGCTAGCCACCTACGAGCAGTACTTC,CASSVGSGLATYEQYF
TRBV7-3,NA,TRBD2,TRBJ2-1,TGTGCCAGCAGCTTGTCTAGCGGGGGGTACAATGAGCAGTTCTTC,CASSLSSGGYNEQFF
TRBV19,NA,TRBD2,TRBJ2-5,TGTGCCAGTAGTATGGACGGGGGGGCCTGGGAGACCCAGTACTTC,CASSMDGGAWETQYF
TRBV5-6,NA,NA,TRBJ1-2,TGTGCCAGCAGCTTGGGAACAGATAGATATGGCTACACCTTC,CASSLGTDRYGYTF
TRBV5-1,NA,TRBD2,TRBJ2-3,TGCGCCAGCAGCTTGGAGGGGTGGGCGGGGGAGCATACGCAGTATTTT,CASSLEGWAGEHTQYF
TRBV30,NA,TRBD1,TRBJ1-1,TGTGCCTGGAGTTTTGGGACAGGGTACACTGAAGCTTTCTTT,CAWSFGTGYTEAFF
TRBV2,NA,TRBD1,TRBJ1-1,TGTGCCAGCAGTTACCAGGGGGCCGAGGCCACTGAAGCTTTCTTT,CASSYQGAEATEAFF
TRBV7-6,NA,NA,TRBJ1-1,TGTGCCAGCAGCTTAGTGCTCGGGGGGCGGACTGAAGCTTTCTTT,CASSLVLGGRTEAFF
TRBV5-1,NA,NA,TRBJ2-1,TGCGCCAGCAGCCCCTACCCGTCGCACGATGAGCAGTTCTTC,CASSPYPSHDEQFF
TRBV2,NA,NA,TRBJ2-3,TGTGCCAGCAGGGGCGGGGGCCCTATAGATACGCAGTATTTT,CASRGGGPIDTQYF
TRBV7-6,NA,NA,TRBJ2-2,TGTGCCAGCAGACCCGGTGTAGGGACACCGAACACCGGGGAGCTGTTTTTT,CASRPGVGTPNTGELFF
TRBV5-6,NA,TRBD1,TRBJ2-7,TGTGCCAGCAGCTTCCCCGGACAGGCCGCCTACGAGCAGTACTTC,CASSFPGQAAYEQYF
TRBV11-2,NA,NA,TRBJ2-2,TGTGCCAGCAGCTTAGATATCGGCGGGGCCGGGGAGCTGTTTTTT,CASSLDIGGAGELFF
TRBV5-1,NA,NA,TRBJ1-2,TGCGCCAGCAGCTTGGGATCGGTTAGCAGTTATGGCTACACCTTC,CASSLGSVSSYGYTF
TRBV6-5,NA,NA,TRBJ1-2,TGTGCCAGCAGGCGGGAGTTTGGGGGCTACACCTTC,CASRREFGGYTF
TRBV6-5,NA,NA,TRBJ1-2,TGTGCCAGCAGGCAGACAGCTAACTATGGCTACACCTTC,CASRQTANYGYTF